The 10 T cell receptor beta chains below all came from one sample that was sequenced in a study of identical twins. MiXCR was run by TCRdb on the 5' RACE reads, yielding one entry per CDR3 protein. The table has more than 400,000 distinct CDR3 sequences, roughly 15% seen once. This same sample was also taken into another study, of yellow fever vaccine responses in identical twins.

Sample: CD4+ T cells sorted from blood. All receptors derive from a woman in her late teens or twenties in good health.

The chain couples TRBV29-1 to TRBJ1-1; possible D gene TRBD1, 5 bases. The length of the CDR3 is 14 residues. V gave up 5 bases and J gave up 0 bases, with 13 bases separating them. Germline V gene sequence: CDR1 SQVTM, CDR2 ANQGSEA. The CDR3 coding sequence is TGCAGCGTTCAAAGGACAATCGTGAACACTGAAGCTTTCTTT. This encodes CSVQRTIVNTEAFF.

This clonotype occurred a few times. The V gene is TRBV20-1, the J gene TRBJ2-2, with TRBD2 as a possible D gene (5 bases). This CDR3 spans 13 amino acids. The V gene lost 6 bases and the J gene lost 4 bases, with 12 bases spanning the gap. CDR1 is DFQATT and CDR2 is SNEGSKA in the germline V gene (reference sequence). The CDR3 bases are TGCAGTGCAAGGCTGGGAGTCACCGGGGAGCTGTTTTTT. Protein product: CSARLGVTGELFF.

The rearrangement uses TRBV18 and TRBJ2-6; the D gene is possibly TRBD1 (6 bases). Trimming left V 3 bases short and J 4 bases short, with 22 bases between. CDR1 KGHSH and CDR2 LQKENI come from the germline V gene. The CDR3 runs to 19 residues. The CDR3 sequence is CASSPPNRQARDGANVLTF. The CDR3 DNA is TGTGCCAGCTCACCCCCAAACCGACAGGCTCGAGACGGGGCCAACGTCCTGACTTTC.

CDR3 protein: CASSQRRQGENSPLHF. DNA for the CDR3: TGCGCCAGCAGCCAAAGGCGACAGGGAGAAAATTCACCCCTCCACTTT. The chain links TRBV4-1 to TRBJ1-6; 7 positions agree with TRBD1. V shed 2 bases, J shed 7 bases, and the junction held 8 bases outside the gene matches. CDR1 and CDR2 (germline): MGHRA, YSYEKL. The CDR3 contains 16 residues.

The genes are TRBV11-2 and TRBJ2-4; 11 bases are a match to TRBD2. CDR3 length: 20 residues. Germline V gene data show CDR1 as SGHAT and CDR2 as FQNNGV. V gave up 4 bases and J gave up 0 bases; unmatched junction bases: 14. The CDR3 bases are TGTGCCAGCAGCTCCGTTCTTCTAGCGGGAGGCAGACTAGCCAAAAACATTCAGTACTTC. This encodes CASSSVLLAGGRLAKNIQYF.

In this sample, this clonotype turned up a few times. The genes are TRBV3-1 and TRBJ2-1; 7 bases are a match to TRBD2. The ends lost 1 base at V and 9 bases at J; junction bases unmatched: 9. CDR3 size: 15 residues. CDR1 is LGHDT, CDR2 YNNKEL, per germline (reference sequence). CDR3 sequence (DNA): TGTGCCAGCAGCCAAGGCCTAGCGGCTGTCGGTGAGCAGTTCTTC. Its protein product is CASSQGLAAVGEQFF.

The V gene is TRBV20-1, the J gene TRBJ2-5, with 10 bases aligning to TRBD2. Per the germline V gene, CDR1 is DFQATT and CDR2 is SNEGSKA (reference sequence). The CDR3 runs to 14 residues. J was trimmed by 1 base and V by 5 bases; bases with no gene match: 4. The DNA for the CDR3 is TGCAGTGCTCATCTAGCGGGGGTCCAAGAGACCCAGTACTTC. Translating gives CSAHLAGVQETQYF.

The gene calls are TRBV20-1 and TRBJ2-1, with D unclear. Germline assignment: CDR1 DFQATT and CDR2 SNEGSKA (reference sequence). Deletions cut 4 bases from V and 8 bases from J, with 12 bases between. This CDR3 has 12 amino acids. This chain's CDR3 is CSAIPGVDEQFF. The DNA of the CDR3 is TGCAGTGCTATTCCTGGGGTGGATGAGCAGTTCTTC.

The chain joins TRBV12-3 or TRBV12-4 to TRBJ2-1, with D perhaps being TRBD1 or TRBD2 (5 bases each). The CDR3 consists of 16 residues. V gave up 7 bases and J gave up 8 bases, with 24 bases separating them. The chain's CDR3 is CASTTTRAGRMHEQFF. CDR3 coding DNA: TGTGCCAGCACCACAACCAGGGCAGGGAGAATGCATGAGCAGTTCTTC.

This clonotype was detected a few times. This chain uses TRBV7-9 with TRBJ2-7, with 7 bases identical to TRBD1. The CDR3 length is 15 residues. Germline trimming cut 2 bases from V and 4 bases from J; bases unmatched to any gene: 8. Germline V gene lookup returns CDR1 SEHNR and CDR2 FQNEAQ (reference sequence). This chain's CDR3 is CASSLSRQGPYEQYF. CDR3 nucleotides: TGTGCCAGCAGCTTATCCCGACAGGGTCCGTACGAGCAGTACTTC.